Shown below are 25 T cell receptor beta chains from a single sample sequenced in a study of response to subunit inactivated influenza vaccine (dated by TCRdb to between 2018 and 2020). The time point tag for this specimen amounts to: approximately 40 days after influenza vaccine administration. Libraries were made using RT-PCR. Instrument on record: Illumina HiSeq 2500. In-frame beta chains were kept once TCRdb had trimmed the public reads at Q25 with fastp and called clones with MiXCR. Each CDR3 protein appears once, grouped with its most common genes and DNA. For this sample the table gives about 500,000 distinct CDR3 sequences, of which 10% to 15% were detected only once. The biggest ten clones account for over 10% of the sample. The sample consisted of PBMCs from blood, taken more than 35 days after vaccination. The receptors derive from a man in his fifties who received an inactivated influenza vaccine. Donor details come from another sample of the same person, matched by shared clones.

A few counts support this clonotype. The CDR3: CASSQQGGTGELFF. CDR3 in DNA: TGTGCCAGCAGCCAGCAGGGTGGCACCGGGGAGCTGTTTTTT. The chain couples TRBV14 to TRBJ2-2; weak D call: TRBD1 (5 bases). V lost 3 bases, J lost 4 bases, and 9 bases lay in between. CDR3 length: 14 residues. The germline gives CDR1 SGHDN, CDR2 FVKESK.

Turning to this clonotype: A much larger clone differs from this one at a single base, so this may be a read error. CDR3 sequence (DNA): TGTGCCAGCAGCAAAGACAGCAATCAGTCCCAGCATTTT. Protein product: CASSKDSNQSQHF. This sequence joins TRBV7-2 and TRBJ1-5, with D perhaps TRBD1 (5 bases). Germline loops: CDR1 SGHTA, CDR2 FQGNSA. This CDR3 is 13 amino acids long.

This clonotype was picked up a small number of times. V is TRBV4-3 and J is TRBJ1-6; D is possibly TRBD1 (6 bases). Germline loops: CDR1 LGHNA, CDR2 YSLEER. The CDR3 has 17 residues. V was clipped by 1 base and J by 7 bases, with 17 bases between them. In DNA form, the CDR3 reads TGCGCCAGCAGCCAAGCGATGCCGGGACAACTAAATTCACCCCTCCACTTT. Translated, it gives CASSQAMPGQLNSPLHF.

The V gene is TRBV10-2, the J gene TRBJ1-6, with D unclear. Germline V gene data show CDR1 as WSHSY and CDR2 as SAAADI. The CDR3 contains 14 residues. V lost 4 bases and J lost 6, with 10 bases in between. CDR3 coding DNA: TGCGCCAGCAGTGCCCCGGGAGGTAATTCACCCCTCCACTTT. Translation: CASSAPGGNSPLHF.

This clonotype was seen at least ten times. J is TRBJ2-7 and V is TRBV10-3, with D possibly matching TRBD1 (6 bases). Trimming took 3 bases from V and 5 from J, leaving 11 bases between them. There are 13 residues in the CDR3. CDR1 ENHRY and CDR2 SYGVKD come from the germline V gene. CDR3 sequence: CAISDLQGNEQYF. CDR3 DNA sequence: TGTGCCATCAGTGATTTACAGGGAAACGAGCAGTACTTC.

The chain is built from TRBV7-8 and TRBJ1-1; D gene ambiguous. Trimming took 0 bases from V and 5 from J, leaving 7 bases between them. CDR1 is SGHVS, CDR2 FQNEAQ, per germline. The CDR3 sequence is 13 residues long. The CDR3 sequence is CASSLASGTEAFF. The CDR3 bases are TGTGCCAGCAGCTTAGCGTCGGGAACTGAAGCTTTCTTT.

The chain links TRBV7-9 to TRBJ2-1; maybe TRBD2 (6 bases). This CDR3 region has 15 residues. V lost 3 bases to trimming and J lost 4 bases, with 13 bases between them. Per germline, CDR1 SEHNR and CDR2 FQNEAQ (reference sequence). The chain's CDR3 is CASSFWAGRYNEQFF. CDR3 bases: TGTGCCAGCAGCTTTTGGGCGGGAAGGTACAATGAGCAGTTCTTC.

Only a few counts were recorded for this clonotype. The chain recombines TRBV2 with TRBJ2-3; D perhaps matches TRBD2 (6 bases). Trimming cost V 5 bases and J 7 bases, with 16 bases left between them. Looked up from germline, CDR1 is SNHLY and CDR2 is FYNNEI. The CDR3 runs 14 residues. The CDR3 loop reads CASSRLVVSNTQYF. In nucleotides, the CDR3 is TGTGCCAGCAGTCGACTAGTGGTATCTAATACGCAGTATTTT.

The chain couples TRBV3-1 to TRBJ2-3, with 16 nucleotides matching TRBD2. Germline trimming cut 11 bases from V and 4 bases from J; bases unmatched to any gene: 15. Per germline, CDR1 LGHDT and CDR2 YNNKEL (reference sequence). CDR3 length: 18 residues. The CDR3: CAFSQGTSGRANADTQYF. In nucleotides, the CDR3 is TGTGCCTTCAGCCAAGGGACTAGCGGGAGGGCCAATGCAGATACGCAGTATTTT.

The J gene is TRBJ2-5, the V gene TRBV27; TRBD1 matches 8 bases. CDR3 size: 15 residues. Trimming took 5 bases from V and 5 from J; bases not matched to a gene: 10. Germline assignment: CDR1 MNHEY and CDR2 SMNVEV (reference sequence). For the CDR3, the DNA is TGTGCCAGCAGTCCGACGACAGGGGCCTGGGAGACCCAGTACTTC. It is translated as CASSPTTGAWETQYF.

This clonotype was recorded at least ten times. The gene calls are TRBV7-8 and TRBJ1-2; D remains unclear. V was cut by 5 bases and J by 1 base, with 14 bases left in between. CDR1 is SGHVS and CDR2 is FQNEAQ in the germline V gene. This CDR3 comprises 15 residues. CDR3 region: CASSTRRTNNYGYTF. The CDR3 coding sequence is TGTGCCAGCAGCACCAGACGGACTAATAACTATGGCTACACCTTC. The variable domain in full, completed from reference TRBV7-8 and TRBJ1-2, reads GAGVSQSPRYKVAKRGQDVALRCDPISGHVSLFWYQQALGQGPEFLTYFQNEAQLDKSGLPSDRFFAERPEGSVSTLKIQRTQQEDSAVYLCASSTRRTNNYGYTFGSGTRLTVV.

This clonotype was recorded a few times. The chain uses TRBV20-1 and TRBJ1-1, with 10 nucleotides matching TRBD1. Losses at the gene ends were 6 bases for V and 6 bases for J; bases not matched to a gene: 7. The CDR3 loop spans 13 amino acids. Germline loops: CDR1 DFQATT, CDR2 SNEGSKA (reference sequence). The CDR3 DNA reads TGCAGTGCCTCGACAGGGGGCGGACCTGAAGCTTTCTTT. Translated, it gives CSASTGGGPEAFF.

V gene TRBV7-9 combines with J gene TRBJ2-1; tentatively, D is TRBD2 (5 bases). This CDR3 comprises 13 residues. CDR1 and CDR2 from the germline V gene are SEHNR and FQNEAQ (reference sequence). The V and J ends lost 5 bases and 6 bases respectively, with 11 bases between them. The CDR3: CASSPAGINEQFF. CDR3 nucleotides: TGTGCCAGCAGCCCTGCCGGGATCAATGAGCAGTTCTTC.

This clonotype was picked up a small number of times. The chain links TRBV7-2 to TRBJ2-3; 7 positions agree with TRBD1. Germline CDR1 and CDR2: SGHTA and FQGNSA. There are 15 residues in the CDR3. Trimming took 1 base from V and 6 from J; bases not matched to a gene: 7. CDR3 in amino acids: CASSLVSTGSDTQYF. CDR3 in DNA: TGTGCCAGCAGCTTAGTCTCGACAGGGTCGGATACGCAGTATTTT. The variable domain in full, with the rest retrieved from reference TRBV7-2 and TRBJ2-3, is GAGVSQSPSNKVTEKGKDVELRCDPISGHTALYWYRQSLGQGLEFLIYFQGNSAPDKSGLPSDRFSAERTGGSVSTLTIQRTQQEDSAVYLCASSLVSTGSDTQYFGPGTRLTVL.

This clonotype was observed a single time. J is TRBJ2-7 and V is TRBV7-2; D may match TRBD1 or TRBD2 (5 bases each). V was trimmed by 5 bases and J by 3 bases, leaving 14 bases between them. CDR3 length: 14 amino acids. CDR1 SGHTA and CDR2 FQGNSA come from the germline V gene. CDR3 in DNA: TGTGCCAGCAGCACCCGGGACGGACGCTACGAGCAGTACTTC. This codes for CASSTRDGRYEQYF.

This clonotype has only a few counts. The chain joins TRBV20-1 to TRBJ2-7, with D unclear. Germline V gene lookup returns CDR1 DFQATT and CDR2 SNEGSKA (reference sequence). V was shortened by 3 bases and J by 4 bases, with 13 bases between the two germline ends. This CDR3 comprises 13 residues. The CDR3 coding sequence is TGCAGTGCTAGGGGGTATAGCTTTTACGAGCAGTACTTC. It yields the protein CSARGYSFYEQYF.

The CDR3 region has the DNA TGTGCCAGCAGTTACTCGATTCGGCCTGCAGGAGATACGCAGTATTTT. It encodes CASSYSIRPAGDTQYF. V is TRBV6-2 or TRBV6-3 and J is TRBJ2-3; the D is unclear. There are 16 residues in the CDR3. CDR1 is MNHEY, CDR2 SVGEGT, per germline. V was pared by 0 bases and J by 5 bases, with 15 bases between.

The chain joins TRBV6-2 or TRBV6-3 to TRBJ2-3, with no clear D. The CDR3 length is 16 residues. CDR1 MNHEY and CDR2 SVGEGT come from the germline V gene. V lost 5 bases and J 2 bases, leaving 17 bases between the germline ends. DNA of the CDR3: TGTGCCAGCAGTCCCCCGACACCCGAAATCACAGATACGCAGTATTTT. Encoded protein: CASSPPTPEITDTQYF.

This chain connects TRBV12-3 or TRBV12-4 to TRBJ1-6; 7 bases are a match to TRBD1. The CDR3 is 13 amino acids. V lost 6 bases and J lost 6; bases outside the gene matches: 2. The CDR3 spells CASRYRGNSPLHF. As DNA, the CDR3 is TGTGCCAGCAGATACAGGGGTAATTCACCCCTCCACTTT.

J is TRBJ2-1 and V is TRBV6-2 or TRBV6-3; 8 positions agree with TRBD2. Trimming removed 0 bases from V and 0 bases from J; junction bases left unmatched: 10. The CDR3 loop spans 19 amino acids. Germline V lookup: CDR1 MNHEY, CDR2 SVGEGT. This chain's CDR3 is CASSYSIGRAQISYNEQFF. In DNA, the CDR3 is TGTGCCAGCAGTTACTCGATCGGGAGGGCCCAAATCTCCTACAATGAGCAGTTCTTC.

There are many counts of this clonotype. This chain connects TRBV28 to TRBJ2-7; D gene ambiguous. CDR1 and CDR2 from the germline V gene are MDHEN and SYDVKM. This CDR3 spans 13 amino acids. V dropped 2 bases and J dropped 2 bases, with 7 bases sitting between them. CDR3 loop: CASSLQATYEQYF. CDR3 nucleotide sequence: TGTGCCAGCAGTTTACAGGCCACCTACGAGCAGTACTTC.

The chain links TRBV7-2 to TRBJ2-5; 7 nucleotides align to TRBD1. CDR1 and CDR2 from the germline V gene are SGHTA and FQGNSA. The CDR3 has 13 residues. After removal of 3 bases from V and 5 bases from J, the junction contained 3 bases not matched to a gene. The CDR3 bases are TGTGCCAGCAGCTTCCGCAGGGGGGAGACCCAGTACTTC. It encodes CASSFRRGETQYF.

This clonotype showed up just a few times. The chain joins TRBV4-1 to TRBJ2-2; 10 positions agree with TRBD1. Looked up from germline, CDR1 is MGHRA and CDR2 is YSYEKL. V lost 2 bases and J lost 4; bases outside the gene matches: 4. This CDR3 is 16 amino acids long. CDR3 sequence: CASSQIGTGVTGELFF. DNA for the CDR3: TGCGCCAGCAGCCAAATCGGGACAGGGGTCACCGGGGAGCTGTTTTTT.

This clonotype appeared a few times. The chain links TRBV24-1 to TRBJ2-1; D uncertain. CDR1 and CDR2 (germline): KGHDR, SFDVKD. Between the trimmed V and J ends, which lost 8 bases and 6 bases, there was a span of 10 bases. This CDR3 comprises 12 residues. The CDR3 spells CATISRANEQFF. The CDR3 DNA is TGTGCCACCATCTCCCGGGCCAATGAGCAGTTCTTC.

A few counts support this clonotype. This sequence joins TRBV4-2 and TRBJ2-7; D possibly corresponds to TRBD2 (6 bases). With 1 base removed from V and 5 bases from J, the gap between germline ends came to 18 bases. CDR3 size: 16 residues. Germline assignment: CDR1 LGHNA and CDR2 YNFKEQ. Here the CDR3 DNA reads TGTGCCAGCAGCCAAGGATTAAGCGCGGAGGGCCACGAGCAGTACTTC. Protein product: CASSQGLSAEGHEQYF.